Following are 18 T cell receptor beta chains from one sample sequenced in a study of T cell responses to AZD1222 COVID-19 vaccine. The data were produced by immunoSEQ multiplex PCR, yet TCRdb's version contains in-frame clones alone and is incomplete. The sample contains tens of thousands of clones, around nine tenths of which appear only once. This specimen consisted of peripheral blood, obtained on day 0 of AZD1222 vaccination. These receptors were obtained from an adult in good health.

The V and J genes are TRBV7-9 and TRBJ2-7; possibly TRBD1 or TRBD2 for D (5 bases each). This CDR3 is built from 14 residues. The V and J ends lost 5 bases and 7 bases respectively, with 18 bases between them. The germline V gene encodes CDR1 SEHNR and CDR2 FQNEAQ (reference sequence). The CDR3 loop is CASSPGTTRFEQYF. In DNA, the CDR3 is TGTGCCAGCAGCCCCGGGACCACCCGATTTGAGCAGTACTTC.

The rearrangement uses TRBV3-1 (or the pseudogene TRBV3-2) and TRBJ2-5; weak D call: TRBD2 (6 bases). V lost 4 bases and J 1 base, leaving 13 bases between the germline ends. The CDR3 loop spans 15 amino acids. Germline CDR1 LGHDT, CDR2 YNNKEL (reference sequence). The CDR3 nucleotides are TGTGCCAGCAGCCGAGCGGGCGGCCGCCAAGAGACCCAGTACTTC. It specifies CASSRAGGRQETQYF.

This chain links TRBV28 with TRBJ2-3, with TRBD2 matching 9 bases. The V gene's germline CDR1 is MDHEN and CDR2 SYDVKM. The junction had 11 bases not matched to a gene; V was cut back by 3 bases and J by 1 base. This CDR3 is 18 amino acids long. CDR3 loop: CASSFISLAGTRTDTQYF. The CDR3 DNA reads TGTGCCAGCAGTTTCATTTCGCTAGCGGGGACCCGCACAGATACGCAGTATTTT.

The V call is TRBV4-3, the J call TRBJ1-5; unclear D gene. The CDR3 loop spans 14 amino acids. Per the germline V gene, CDR1 is LGHNA and CDR2 is YSLEER. V was shortened by 8 bases and J by 0 bases, with 11 bases between the two germline ends. The CDR3 DNA sequence: TGCGCCAGCCCACACAATCGTAGCAATCAGCCCCAGCATTTT. Amino acid sequence: CASPHNRSNQPQHF.

The rearrangement links TRBV5-4 to TRBJ1-5; no clear D. CDR1 SGHNT and CDR2 YYREEE come from the germline V gene (reference sequence). The germline V and J ends were trimmed by 0 bases and 3 bases, with 1 base remaining between them. The CDR3 runs 12 residues. In DNA form, the CDR3 reads TGTGCCAGCAGCTTGGACAATCAGCCCCAGCATTTT. This translates into CASSLDNQPQHF.

This rearrangement joins TRBV4-1 to TRBJ1-2; D is possibly TRBD1 (5 bases). Germline values: CDR1 MGHRA, CDR2 YSYEKL. V shed 4 bases and J shed 8 bases, with 14 bases lying between them. The CDR3 runs to 13 residues. The CDR3 bases are TGCGCCAGCAGCCTCAGGGATTCAGAAGGCTACACCTTC. This codes for CASSLRDSEGYTF.

The J gene is TRBJ1-3, the V gene TRBV11-2, with 8 bases identical to TRBD1. This CDR3 has 16 residues. The ends lost 4 bases at V and 0 bases at J; junction bases unmatched: 5. Germline values: CDR1 SGHAT, CDR2 FQNNGV. The DNA of the CDR3 is TGTGCCAGCAGCTCGGGGACAGGCGCCTCTGGAAACACCATATATTTT. Its translation is CASSSGTGASGNTIYF.

The chain joins TRBV4-1 to TRBJ2-7; 10 bases are a match to TRBD1. J gave up 5 bases and V 4 bases, and 11 bases lay outside the gene matches. Per germline, CDR1 MGHRA and CDR2 YSYEKL. This CDR3 is built from 16 residues. The CDR3 nucleotides are TGCGCCAGCAGCCGCATCATGGGACAGGGGTCGGACGAGCAGTACTTC. Its protein product is CASSRIMGQGSDEQYF.

The V and J genes are TRBV4-2 and TRBJ1-2; 12 bases fit TRBD1. J lost 0 bases, V lost 4 bases, and 9 bases had no gene match. The germline gives CDR1 LGHNA, CDR2 YNFKEQ. The CDR3 has 18 amino acids. CDR3: CASSRLGTGGASNYGYTF. In DNA, the CDR3 is TGTGCCAGCAGCCGGCTTGGGACAGGGGGCGCCTCTAACTATGGCTACACCTTC.

The rearrangement uses TRBV19 and TRBJ1-1, with TRBD1 matching 9 bases. The CDR3 sequence is 16 residues long. The germline V gene has CDR1 LNHDA and CDR2 SQIVND (reference sequence). V was pared by 0 bases and J by 1 base, with 3 bases of the junction left unmatched. Written as DNA, the CDR3 is TGTGCCAGTAGTATAGATGGGACAGGGTCGAACACTGAAGCTTTCTTT. Its protein product is CASSIDGTGSNTEAFF.

The chain couples TRBV7-2 to TRBJ2-7; D is possibly TRBD2 (6 bases). Germline V gene sequence: CDR1 SGHTA, CDR2 FQGNSA. The CDR3 is 17 amino acids. V gave up 4 bases and J gave up 4 bases, with 23 bases separating them. The CDR3 region has the DNA TGTGCCAGCAGCTCCCAACCTCTTAGCGGAGGGGCTTACGAGCAGTACTTC. The encoded protein is CASSSQPLSGGAYEQYF.

The chain carries TRBV11-2 and TRBJ1-1, with a possible D match to TRBD1 (5 bases). The CDR3 is 14 residues long. V lost 2 bases to trimming and J lost 1 base, with 8 bases between them. Germline V gene sequence: CDR1 SGHAT, CDR2 FQNNGV. For the CDR3, the DNA is TGTGCCAGCAGCTTACTGGGGGGGAACACTGAAGCTTTCTTT. As protein: CASSLLGGNTEAFF.

The rearrangement uses TRBV10-3 and TRBJ2-1; 8 bases align to TRBD2. CDR3 length equals 14 residues. CDR1 ENHRY and CDR2 SYGVKD come from the germline V gene. V dropped 4 bases and J dropped 7; count of bases not matched to a gene: 6. As DNA, the CDR3 is TGTGCCATCAGTGCCGGGACTAGAGGGAATGAGCAGTTCTTC. Translation: CAISAGTRGNEQFF.

This clone was picked up one time. The J gene is TRBJ2-5, the V gene TRBV28; 7 bases are shared with TRBD2. The CDR3 totals 14 residues. The V gene's germline CDR1 is MDHEN and CDR2 SYDVKM. The V gene end was trimmed by 4 bases and the J gene end by 1 base; junction bases not matched to a gene: 3. The CDR3 region has the DNA TGTGCCAGCAGTTCGACTAGCTTCCAAGAGACCCAGTACTTC. It translates to CASSSTSFQETQYF.

The rearrangement links TRBV4-2 to TRBJ2-5; 7 bases are shared with TRBD2. The germline V gene has CDR1 LGHNA and CDR2 YNFKEQ. The CDR3 has 15 amino acids. J lost 1 base, V lost 4 bases, and 6 bases had no gene match. The CDR3 protein is CASSPASGVQETQYF. CDR3 sequence (DNA): TGTGCCAGCAGCCCCGCGAGCGGGGTCCAAGAGACCCAGTACTTC.

This clone showed up just once. This chain links TRBV29-1 with TRBJ1-2; D remains ambiguous. Germline CDR1 reads SQVTM; CDR2 reads ANQGSEA. Trimming shortened V by 3 bases and J by 4 bases, and 12 bases separated the two germline ends. The CDR3 contains 13 residues. The CDR3 nucleotides are TGCAGCGTTGATGGGAATTCGATCTATGGCTACACCTTC. This translates into CSVDGNSIYGYTF. The full variable domain, with the rest looked up from reference TRBV29-1 and TRBJ1-2, is SAVISQKPSRDICQRGTSLTIQCQVDSQVTMMFWYRQQPGQSLTLIATANQGSEATYESGFVIDKFPISRPNLTFSTLTVSNMSPEDSSIYLCSVDGNSIYGYTFGSGTRLTVV.

This clone came up a few times. The V call is TRBV20-1, the J call TRBJ1-1, with D unresolved. The CDR3 runs to 10 residues. Germline lookup yields CDR1 DFQATT and CDR2 SNEGSKA (reference sequence). Between the trimmed V and J ends, which lost 5 bases and 7 bases, there was a span of 8 bases. DNA of the CDR3: TGCAGTGCTTCGAACGTTGAAGCTTTCTTT. It specifies CSASNVEAFF.

V is TRBV5-4 and J is TRBJ1-2; D might be TRBD1 (5 bases). Germline CDR1 SGHNT, CDR2 YYREEE (reference sequence). Trimming shortened V by 4 bases and J by 6 bases, and 16 bases separated the two germline ends. The CDR3 is made up of 14 amino acids. CDR3: CASSRLGPGDGYTF. CDR3 DNA: TGTGCCAGCAGCCGCCTAGGACCGGGGGATGGCTACACCTTC.